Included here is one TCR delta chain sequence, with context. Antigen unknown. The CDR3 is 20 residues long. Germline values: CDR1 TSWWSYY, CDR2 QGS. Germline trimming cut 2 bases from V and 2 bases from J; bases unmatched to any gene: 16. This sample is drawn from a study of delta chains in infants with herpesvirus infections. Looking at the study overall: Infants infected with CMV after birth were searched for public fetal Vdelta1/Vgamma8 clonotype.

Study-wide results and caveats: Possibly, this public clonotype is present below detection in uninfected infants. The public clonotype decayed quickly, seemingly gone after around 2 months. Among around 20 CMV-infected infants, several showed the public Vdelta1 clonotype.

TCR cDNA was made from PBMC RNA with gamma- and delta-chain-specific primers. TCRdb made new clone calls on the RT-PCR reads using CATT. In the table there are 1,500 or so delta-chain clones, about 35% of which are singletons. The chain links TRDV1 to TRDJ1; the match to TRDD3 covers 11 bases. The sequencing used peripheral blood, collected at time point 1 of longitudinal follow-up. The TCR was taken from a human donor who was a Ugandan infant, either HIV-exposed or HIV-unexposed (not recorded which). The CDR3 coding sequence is TGTGCTCTTGGGGAAGGGGGGCGGCACTACTGGGGGATAATAACCGATAAACTCATCTTT. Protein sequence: CALGEGGRHYWGIITDKLIF.